This T cell receptor beta chain was documented in a study of sequential checkpoint blockade in melanoma. About the research overall: Both treatment sequences were followed by maintenance nivolumab.

The CDR3 consists of 16 residues. Looked up from germline, CDR1 is MNHEY and CDR2 is SMNVEV (reference sequence). V dropped 1 base and J dropped 5; count of bases not matched to a gene: 6. The treatment is: randomized to nivolumab then ipilimumab (arm A) or the reverse (arm B). This table comes from immunoSEQ multiplex PCR, and its TCRdb copy is limited to in-frame clones, with some not included. The profile shows around 18,000 clones, around 70% of them singletons. Specimen: CD8+ T cells sorted from blood (inferred from file names), collected from a patient given nivolumab and ipilimumab in sequence. This receptor was obtained from a human donor with melanoma. The chain carries TRBV27 and TRBJ2-5; TRBD2 aligns across 11 bases. This CDR3 reads CASSLFSGRARETQYF. The CDR3 region has the DNA TGTGCCAGCAGTTTATTTAGCGGGAGGGCCCGGGAGACCCAGTACTTC.